Listed below are T cell receptor beta chains from one sample, sequenced in a study of blood T cell repertoires in COVID-19. The method was immunoSEQ multiplex PCR; TCRdb's version includes in-frame clones alone and lacks a portion of them. The profile covers about 400,000 clones, with 88% appearing a single time and around 2.1% taken by the ten largest. Source material: PBMCs or T cells enriched from blood (not recorded which). The receptors stem from a middle-aged woman with acute COVID-19. Each CDR3 is given with its conserved first and last residue. The order of the fields is D gene, clone size, J gene, V gene, CDR3 protein, CDR3 DNA. D genes are given only for firm matches. Clone size is not always given. Where it is, it says once, few, many or a class for expanded clones.

TRBD1 | NA | TRBJ1-5 | TRBV6-6 | CASRGQKDNQPQHF | TGTGCCAGCAGGGGACAGAAGGACAATCAGCCCCAGCATTTT
NA | NA | TRBJ1-2 | TRBV7-9 | CASSYNSQSHGYTF | TGTGCCAGCAGCTATAATTCACAGTCTCATGGCTACACCTTC
NA | NA | TRBJ1-5 | TRBV23-1 | CASSLKTGARRPQHF | TGCGCCAGCAGTCTGAAGACAGGTGCCCGTCGGCCCCAGCATTTT
NA | NA | TRBJ2-2 | TRBV4-1 | CASSQGLGGGELFF | TGCGCCAGCAGCCAAGGCTTAGGAGGCGGGGAGCTGTTTTTT
NA | NA | TRBJ2-5 | TRBV30 | CAWSVLGAIQETQYF | TGTGCCTGGAGTGTATTAGGGGCGATCCAAGAGACCCAGTACTTC
NA | NA | TRBJ1-2 | TRBV2 | CASSLPNYGYTF | TGTGCCAGCAGTCTACCTAACTATGGCTACACCTTC
TRBD1 | NA | TRBJ2-5 | TRBV14 | CASSQDSRTGRTQYF | TGTGCCAGCAGCCAAGACTCCCGGACAGGGAGGACCCAGTACTTC
NA | NA | TRBJ1-4 | TRBV6-1 | CASSEPSGGEKLFF | TGTGCCAGCAGTGAACCTAGCGGGGGGGAAAAACTGTTTTTT
TRBD2 | NA | TRBJ2-3 | TRBV27 | CASSSPGGTQYF | TGTGCCAGCAGTTCCCCCGGGGGGACGCAGTATTTT
NA | NA | TRBJ1-3 | TRBV19 | CASREAGNSGNTIYF | TGTGCCAGTAGGGAAGCAGGGAACTCTGGAAACACCATATATTTT
NA | NA | TRBJ2-7 | TRBV2 | CASSESQGSEQYF | TGTGCCAGCAGTGAGAGCCAGGGTTCCGAGCAGTACTTC
TRBD2 | NA | TRBJ2-5 | TRBV7-9 | CASSLTSGEPQGTQYF | TGTGCCAGCAGCTTGACTAGCGGGGAGCCCCAAGGGACCCAGTACTTC
NA | NA | TRBJ1-1 | TRBV7-9 | CASGEGVNTEAFF | TGTGCCAGCGGCGAGGGAGTGAACACTGAAGCTTTCTTT
TRBD2 | NA | TRBJ2-3 | TRBV11-2 | CASSGSGPSTDTQYF | TGTGCCAGCAGCGGTAGCGGGCCCAGCACAGATACGCAGTATTTT
TRBD2 | few | TRBJ2-2 | TRBV7-7 | CASSYGLAGGYTGELFF | TGTGCCAGCAGCTATGGACTAGCGGGAGGCTACACCGGGGAGCTGTTTTTT
NA | NA | TRBJ1-3 | TRBV5-1 | CASSEAGVNTIYF | TGCGCCAGCAGTGAGGCGGGGGTAAACACCATATATTTT
NA | NA | TRBJ1-5 | TRBV15 | CATSRYTRQINQPQHF | TGTGCCACCAGCAGATACACTCGACAGATTAATCAGCCCCAGCATTTT
NA | NA | TRBJ2-7 | TRBV7-2 | CASSLGQGINEQYF | TGTGCCAGCAGCTTAGGCCAGGGGATCAACGAGCAGTACTTC
TRBD1 | NA | TRBJ1-5 | TRBV18 | CASSPRQDRGHQPQHF | TGTGCCAGCTCACCAAGGCAGGACAGGGGGCATCAGCCCCAGCATTTT
TRBD1 | NA | TRBJ1-2 | TRBV6-6 | CASSSRQGGDSGYTF | TGTGCCAGCAGTTCAAGACAGGGTGGAGACAGTGGCTACACCTTC
TRBD1 | NA | TRBJ2-1 | TRBV27 | CASSILRDRGRGEQFF | TGTGCCAGCAGTATACTCCGGGACAGGGGGCGAGGTGAGCAGTTCTTC
TRBD1 | NA | TRBJ1-4 | TRBV19 | CASSSGQGLHEKLFF | TGTGCCAGTAGTAGTGGACAGGGCCTACATGAAAAACTGTTTTTT
TRBD2 | NA | TRBJ2-5 | TRBV29-1 | CSVRTSGTYQETQYF | TGCAGCGTCCGGACTAGCGGGACGTACCAAGAGACCCAGTACTTC
NA | NA | TRBJ1-1 | TRBV13 | CASSLGGRGTEAFF | TGTGCCAGCAGCTTAGGCGGTAGGGGAACTGAAGCTTTCTTT
NA | NA | TRBJ1-5 | TRBV5-4 | CASSRDPGVDQPQHF | TGTGCCAGCAGCCGCGACCCGGGGGTGGATCAGCCCCAGCATTTT
NA | NA | TRBJ1-2 | TRBV6-5 | CASPREGVGYGYTF | TGTGCCAGCCCTCGGGAGGGGGTAGGCTATGGCTACACCTTC
TRBD1 | NA | TRBJ1-5 | TRBV19 | CASSIDRGQNQPQHF | TGTGCCAGTAGTATAGATAGGGGACAGAATCAGCCCCAGCATTTT
TRBD1 | few | TRBJ2-1 | TRBV5-1 | CASSRDRGWNEQFF | TGCGCCAGCTCACGGGACAGGGGATGGAATGAGCAGTTCTTC
NA | NA | TRBJ1-2 | TRBV27 | CASSPRGYYGYTF | TGTGCCAGCAGCCCCCGGGGATACTATGGCTACACCTTC
TRBD1 | NA | TRBJ2-7 | TRBV30 | CAWAPSTGSEQYF | TGTGCCTGGGCCCCGTCGACAGGGAGCGAGCAGTACTTC
NA | NA | TRBJ1-1 | TRBV5-4 | CASSYMNTEAFF | TGTGCCAGCAGTTACATGAACACTGAAGCTTTCTTT
TRBD1 | NA | TRBJ1-1 | TRBV25-1 | CASKDRGESEAFF | TGTGCCAGCAAGGACAGGGGGGAGAGTGAAGCTTTCTTT
TRBD2 | NA | TRBJ2-5 | TRBV7-9 | CATQTSGTKETQYF | TGTGCCACCCAGACTAGCGGAACAAAAGAGACCCAGTACTTC
TRBD2 | NA | TRBJ2-1 | TRBV5-6 | CASSATSGGTFSYNEQFF | TGTGCCAGCAGCGCGACTAGCGGGGGAACTTTCTCCTACAATGAGCAGTTCTTC
NA | NA | TRBJ1-1 | TRBV27 | CASTHGAATEQNTEAFF | TGTGCCAGCACCCACGGAGCAGCCACTGAACAGAACACTGAAGCTTTCTTT
TRBD1 | NA | TRBJ1-3 | TRBV7-8 | CASSLGQGTNTIYF | TGTGCCAGCAGCTTGGGACAGGGAACAAACACCATATATTTT
NA | NA | TRBJ2-4 | TRBV9 | CASSVGSGQGPTKNIQYF | TGTGCCAGCAGCGTAGGATCTGGGCAGGGCCCTACCAAAAACATTCAGTACTTC
TRBD2 | NA | TRBJ2-5 | TRBV4-1 | CASSQDRGLAGGLFEETQYF | TGCGCCAGCAGCCAAGATCGGGGTCTAGCGGGGGGGCTCTTCGAAGAGACCCAGTACTTC
TRBD1 | NA | TRBJ1-5 | TRBV30 | CAWNGGQHNQPQHF | TGTGCCTGGAACGGGGGACAGCACAATCAGCCCCAGCATTTT
NA | NA | TRBJ1-1 | TRBV29-1 | CSVAVWAPNTEAFF | TGCAGCGTCGCAGTTTGGGCCCCGAACACTGAAGCTTTCTTT
TRBD2 | NA | TRBJ2-7 | TRBV5-1 | CASRPGGGSSYEQYF | TGCGCCAGCCGGCCAGGCGGGGGAAGCTCCTACGAGCAGTACTTC
TRBD2 | NA | TRBJ2-5 | TRBV2 | CASSDSGLAGKTQYF | TGTGCCAGCAGCGACAGTGGACTAGCGGGGAAGACCCAGTACTTC
NA | NA | TRBJ1-3 | TRBV13 | CASGRTLSGNTIYF | TGTGCCAGCGGAAGGACACTCTCTGGAAACACCATATATTTT
TRBD1 | NA | TRBJ1-2 | TRBV6-1 | CASIEDRDSGYTF | TGTGCCAGCATTGAAGACAGGGATAGCGGCTACACCTTC
NA | NA | TRBJ2-6 | TRBV5-5 | CASTRGSGANVLTF | TGTGCCAGCACCCGGGGCTCTGGGGCCAACGTCCTGACTTTC
NA | NA | TRBJ1-1 | TRBV7-8 | CASSTDRFTEAFF | TGTGCCAGCAGCACCGACAGGTTCACTGAAGCTTTCTTT
TRBD1 | NA | TRBJ1-6 | TRBV2 | CASSTGALNSPLHF | TGTGCCAGCAGTACAGGGGCCCTAAATTCACCCCTCCACTTT
NA | few | TRBJ2-7 | TRBV7-9 | CASSRQGYEQYF | TGTGCCAGCAGTCGTCAGGGTTACGAGCAGTACTTC
NA | NA | TRBJ2-7 | TRBV24-1 | CATSPTGPYEQYF | TGTGCCACCAGTCCCACTGGTCCCTACGAGCAGTACTTC
TRBD1 | NA | TRBJ1-2 | TRBV14 | CASSQDKGQGKPRNYGYTF | TGTGCCAGCAGCCAAGATAAGGGACAGGGAAAACCGAGGAACTATGGCTACACCTTC
NA | NA | TRBJ2-2 | TRBV7-8 | CASSLAKAGGTGELFF | TGTGCCAGCAGCTTAGCGAAGGCTGGAGGGACCGGGGAGCTGTTTTTT
TRBD1 | NA | TRBJ1-6 | TRBV2 | CASSRDRGRDSPLHF | TGTGCCAGCAGCCGGGACAGGGGACGGGATTCACCCCTCCACTTT
NA | NA | TRBJ1-3 | TRBV2 | CASSETGNTIYF | TGTGCCAGCAGCGAGACAGGAAACACCATATATTTT
TRBD1 | NA | TRBJ2-2 | TRBV4-1 | CASSPRQGETGELFF | TGCGCCAGCAGCCCTCGACAGGGGGAAACCGGGGAGCTGTTTTTT
TRBD2 | NA | TRBJ2-3 | TRBV24-1 | CATSDSSGGPGDTQYF | TGTGCCACCAGTGATTCTAGCGGGGGGCCCGGGGATACGCAGTATTTT